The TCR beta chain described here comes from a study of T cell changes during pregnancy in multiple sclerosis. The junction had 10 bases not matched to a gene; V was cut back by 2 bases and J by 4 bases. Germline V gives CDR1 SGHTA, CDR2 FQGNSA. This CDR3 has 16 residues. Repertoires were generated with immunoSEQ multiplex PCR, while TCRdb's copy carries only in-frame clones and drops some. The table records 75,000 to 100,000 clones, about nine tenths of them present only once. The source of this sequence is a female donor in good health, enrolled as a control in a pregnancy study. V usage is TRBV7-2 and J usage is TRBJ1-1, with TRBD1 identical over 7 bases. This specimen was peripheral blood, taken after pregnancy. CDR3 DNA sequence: TGTGCCAGCAGCTTAAGTGTCAGGCAGGGGGGCACTGAAGCTTTCTTT. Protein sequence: CASSLSVRQGGTEAFF.